This T cell receptor beta chain was observed in a study of cytomegalovirus exposure and HLA in healthy donors. PCR amplification relied on 60 Vbeta primers (plus 13 Jbeta primers). TCRdb keeps only in-frame clones here, not all; method: immunoSEQ multiplex PCR. The profile shows 130,000 to 150,000 clones, 73% of them singletons. CDR1 is SEHNR, CDR2 FQNEAQ, per germline (reference sequence). V was cut by 5 bases and J by 10 bases, with 17 bases left in between. The CDR3 is made up of 14 amino acids. Missing from this donor's record is the CMV serostatus. The receptor was isolated from a human donor in good health. Input material: PBMCs. The V call is TRBV7-9, the J call TRBJ2-2; D call uncertain. The CDR3 spells CASSPEWSLEELFF. CDR3 DNA sequence: TGTGCCAGCAGCCCAGAATGGAGTTTGGAGGAGCTGTTTTTT.